These 24 T cell receptor beta chains came from one sample sequenced in a study of T cells in Graves' hyperthyroidism and ophthalmopathy. Using RNA transcripts as the source, TCR beta CDR3 regions were amplified. HTBI primers drove first-round RT-PCR of the TCR CDR3. MiXCR, applied by TCRdb to the multiplex PCR reads, yields one record per CDR3 protein. In the table there are around 50,000 distinct CDR3 sequences, under 50% of which are singletons. The material sequenced was blood. Receptors originate from a woman in her 50s with Graves' ophthalmopathy.

This clonotype has at least ten counts. The chain recombines TRBV7-3 with TRBJ2-2, with D maybe TRBD1 (6 bases). CDR1 SGHTA and CDR2 FQGTGA come from the germline V gene. The CDR3 spans 15 residues. With 5 bases removed from V and 1 base from J, the gap between germline ends came to 11 bases. The CDR3 DNA reads TGTGCCAGCAGCCCCGACAGGAGGAACACCGGGGAGCTGTTTTTT. This translates into CASSPDRRNTGELFF.

With regard to this clonotype: A much more abundant neighbour one base away suggests this may be a read error. Without the conserved terminal phenylalanine or tryptophan, this CDR3 likely stems from a read error. The CDR3 bases are TGTGCCAGCAGCCCACCGGGACAGCGCACAGATACGCAGTATTCT. It specifies CASSPPGQRTDTQYS. The V gene is TRBV6-5, the J gene TRBJ2-3; 7 bases agree with TRBD1. The V segment lost 6 bases and the J segment 1 base; nucleotides outside the gene matches: 7. CDR3 length equals 15 residues. Germline lookup yields CDR1 MNHEY and CDR2 SVGAGI.

This clonotype occurred a few times. A much larger clone differs from this one at a single base, so this may be a read error. CDR3 sequence reads: CASSLGPGTHEQYF. As DNA, the CDR3 is TGTGCCAGCAGCTTAGGTCCAGGGACGCACGAGCAGTACTTC. The chain has TRBV11-2 and TRBJ2-7; possibly TRBD1 or TRBD2 for D (5 bases each). The CDR3 runs to 14 residues. The V gene's germline CDR1 is SGHAT and CDR2 FQNNGV. V was shortened by 1 base and J by 5 bases, with 12 bases between the two germline ends.

Details on this clonotype: This may stem from a read error, because a much larger clone lies one nucleotide away. The chain carries TRBV2 and TRBJ2-7; 13 positions match TRBD2. Germline lookup yields CDR1 SNHLY and CDR2 FYNNEI. This CDR3 is built from 17 residues. J was trimmed by 3 bases and V by 7 bases; bases with no gene match: 12. CDR3 protein: CASKGTSGKSHGYEQYV. In DNA, the CDR3 is TGTGCCAGCAAGGGGACTAGCGGGAAGTCTCATGGCTACGAGCAGTACGTC.

This clonotype has a count of ten or more. The chain combines TRBV20-1 with TRBJ2-5; 10 bases fit TRBD1. Per germline, CDR1 DFQATT and CDR2 SNEGSKA (reference sequence). CDR3 length equals 16 residues. Trimming cost V 4 bases and J 2 bases; bases outside gene matches: 10. This chain's CDR3 is CSAIGETGGSQETQYF. The CDR3 DNA is TGCAGTGCTATAGGGGAGACAGGGGGCTCTCAAGAGACCCAGTACTTC.

This clonotype was seen ten or more times. The V and J genes are TRBV9 and TRBJ2-1; D is perhaps TRBD2 (5 bases). Germline CDR1 reads SGDLS; CDR2 reads YYNGEE. The CDR3 is 15 residues long. V was cut by 3 bases and J by 2 bases, with 12 bases left in between. The CDR3 bases are TGTGCCAGCAGCGCCCCCGGGGAAACCTACAATGAGCAGTTCTTC. As protein: CASSAPGETYNEQFF.

As for this clonotype: This may stem from a read error, because a much larger clone lies one nucleotide away. Since the CDR3 does not end with the conserved phenylalanine or tryptophan, this likely comes from a read error. The chain links TRBV12-3 or TRBV12-4 to TRBJ2-7, with 9 bases aligning to TRBD1. The CDR3 totals 14 residues. Losses at the gene ends were 4 bases for V and 6 bases for J; bases not matched to a gene: 7. The CDR3 DNA reads TGTGCCAGCAGTTCGGACAGGGGAACCGCCGAGCAGTACCTC. Translated, it gives CASSSDRGTAEQYL.

This clonotype was detected ten times or more. The rearrangement joins TRBV9 to TRBJ2-1; TRBD2 might be the D (6 bases). Looked up from germline, CDR1 is SGDLS and CDR2 is YYNGEE. The ends were cut back, 0 bases at V and 3 bases at J, with 13 bases in the middle. The CDR3 loop spans 16 amino acids. The CDR3 loop is CASSVESGLIYNEQFF. Written as DNA, the CDR3 is TGTGCCAGCAGCGTAGAGTCGGGACTTATCTACAATGAGCAGTTCTTC. The entire variable domain, with the rest obtained from reference TRBV9 and TRBJ2-1, is as follows: DSGVTQTPKHLITATGQRVTLRCSPRSGDLSVYWYQQSLDQGLQFLIQYYNGEERAKGNILERFSAQQFPDLHSELNLSSLELGDSALYFCASSVESGLIYNEQFFGPGTRLTVL.

This clonotype was observed many times. The J gene is TRBJ2-3, the V gene TRBV6-6; 7 nucleotides match TRBD1. Trimming cost V 7 bases and J 1 base; bases outside gene matches: 8. Germline values: CDR1 MNHNY, CDR2 SVGAGI (reference sequence). The CDR3 is made up of 15 amino acids. As DNA, the CDR3 is TGTGCCAGCAAAAAGGGCGGACAGGGCACAGATACGCAGTATTTT. It specifies CASKKGGQGTDTQYF.

The chain joins TRBV15 to TRBJ1-2, with D perhaps matching TRBD1 (6 bases). CDR1 is LNHNV and CDR2 is YYDKDF in the germline V gene (reference sequence). This CDR3 contains 14 residues. Trimming stripped 0 bases from V and 9 bases from J, with 14 bases between. The CDR3 bases are TGTGCCACCAGCAGAGAAGGGGGGAGGGAGTGCTACACCTTC. It translates to CATSREGGRECYTF. Full variable domain (missing parts from reference TRBV15 and TRBJ1-2): DAMVIQNPRYQVTQFGKPVTLSCSQTLNHNVMYWYQQKSSQAPKLLFHYYDKDFNNEADTPDNFQSRRPNTSFCFLDIRSPGLGDTAMYLCATSREGGRECYTFGSGTRLTVV.

This clonotype occurred many times. This rearrangement joins TRBV28 to TRBJ2-7; tentative D call: TRBD2 (5 bases). The germline V and J ends were trimmed by 5 bases and 0 bases, with 11 bases remaining between them. The CDR3 has 14 residues. Germline CDR1 reads MDHEN; CDR2 reads SYDVKM. The CDR3 sequence is CASSKGLFSYEQYF. The CDR3 DNA reads TGTGCCAGCAGTAAAGGACTTTTCTCCTACGAGCAGTACTTC.

About this clonotype itself: The junction departs from the called germline gene at one end, perhaps through a read error. This chain links TRBV7-8 with TRBJ2-5; no clear D gene. Germline V gives CDR1 SGHVS, CDR2 FQNEAQ. The CDR3 runs to 13 residues. CDR3 sequence: CTSSLDSVGTQYF. The CDR3 nucleotides are TGTACCAGCAGCTTAGACTCAGTAGGGACCCAGTACTTC. The full variable domain, its missing parts supplied by reference TRBV7-8 and TRBJ2-5, is GAGVSQSPRYKVAKRGQDVALRCDPISGHVSLFWYQQALGQGPEFLTYFQNEAQLDKSGLPSDRFFAERPEGSVSTLKIQRTQQEDSAVYLCTSSLDSVGTQYFGPGTRLLVL.

The chain carries TRBV7-7 and TRBJ2-5; D is ambiguous. Trimming removed 4 bases at V and 2 bases at J, with 8 bases between. The CDR3 consists of 13 residues. The germline gives CDR1 SSHAT, CDR2 FNYEAQ (reference sequence). The CDR3 spells CASSSVVQETQYF. In DNA, the CDR3 is TGTGCCAGCAGCTCAGTGGTTCAAGAGACCCAGTACTTC.

This clonotype was seen at least ten times. CDR3 in DNA: TGTGCCAGCAGTTTGACAGCCACCTACGAGCAGTACTTC. It encodes CASSLTATYEQYF. The chain links TRBV27 to TRBJ2-7; possible D gene TRBD1, 5 bases. The germline V gene has CDR1 MNHEY and CDR2 SMNVEV (reference sequence). This CDR3 region has 13 residues. V gave up 3 bases and J gave up 2 bases, with 8 bases separating them.

At least ten counts were recorded for this clonotype. The V and J genes are TRBV9 and TRBJ1-1; 10 bases are a match to TRBD1. Germline CDR1 is SGDLS and CDR2 is YYNGEE. There are 16 residues in the CDR3. V dropped 0 bases and J dropped 4; count of bases not matched to a gene: 6. The CDR3 region is CASSVADRGWVTEAFF. The CDR3 DNA reads as TGTGCCAGCAGCGTAGCGGACAGGGGGTGGGTCACTGAAGCTTTCTTT. The full variable domain, rest sourced from reference TRBV9 and TRBJ1-1, is DSGVTQTPKHLITATGQRVTLRCSPRSGDLSVYWYQQSLDQGLQFLIQYYNGEERAKGNILERFSAQQFPDLHSELNLSSLELGDSALYFCASSVADRGWVTEAFFGQGTRLTVV.

This clonotype occurred a few times. V is TRBV18 and J is TRBJ2-6; 9 nucleotides agree with TRBD2. With V trimmed by 3 bases and J by 4 bases, 4 bases remained unmatched. CDR1 KGHSH and CDR2 LQKENI come from the germline V gene. This CDR3 region has 16 residues. This CDR3 is CASSPPSGIGANVLTF. In nucleotides, the CDR3 is TGTGCCAGCTCACCCCCTAGCGGGATCGGGGCCAACGTCCTGACTTTC.

In its sample, this clonotype ranks as medium-sized (0.01 to 0.1%). V usage is TRBV2 and J usage is TRBJ1-6, with TRBD1 matching 7 bases. V was clipped by 4 bases and J by 7 bases; unmatched bases: 4. Germline lookup yields CDR1 SNHLY and CDR2 FYNNEI. The CDR3 is made up of 14 amino acids. CDR3: CASSVQGVNSPLHF. The DNA of the CDR3 is TGTGCCAGCAGTGTTCAGGGGGTGAATTCACCCCTCCACTTT.

V gene TRBV2 combines with J gene TRBJ2-1; unclear D gene. The germline CDR1 and CDR2 sequences are SNHLY and FYNNEI. The CDR3 contains 14 residues. Trimming took 5 bases from V and 4 from J, leaving 12 bases between them. The CDR3 DNA is TGTGCCAGCAGTCCCCGGGCCTCGTACAATGAGCAGTTCTTC. This codes for CASSPRASYNEQFF.

The V and J genes are TRBV7-2 and TRBJ2-7, with 11 nucleotides matching TRBD2. V shed 4 bases, J shed 4 bases, and the junction held 6 bases outside the gene matches. This CDR3 is built from 15 residues. Germline V gives CDR1 SGHTA, CDR2 FQGNSA. The CDR3 region has the DNA TGTGCCAGCAGCTGGACTAGCGGGTTAAGTTACGAGCAGTACTTC. Protein: CASSWTSGLSYEQYF.

This clonotype is medium-sized (0.01 to 0.1%) within its sample. The chain is built from TRBV7-8 and TRBJ2-7; 7 bases are a match to TRBD2. The CDR3 contains 14 residues. The V segment lost 2 bases and the J segment 5 bases; nucleotides outside the gene matches: 6. Germline lookup yields CDR1 SGHVS and CDR2 FQNEAQ. The CDR3 spells CASSLMWGGDEQYF. The DNA for the CDR3 is TGTGCCAGCAGCTTAATGTGGGGAGGGGACGAGCAGTACTTC. The complete variable domain, with remaining parts taken from reference TRBV7-8 and TRBJ2-7, reads GAGVSQSPRYKVAKRGQDVALRCDPISGHVSLFWYQQALGQGPEFLTYFQNEAQLDKSGLPSDRFFAERPEGSVSTLKIQRTQQEDSAVYLCASSLMWGGDEQYFGPGTRLTVT.

At least ten counts were recorded for this clonotype. Given a much more abundant clone one base away, this may be a read error. The chain recombines TRBV2 with TRBJ2-7, with 13 bases fitting TRBD2. J was trimmed by 3 bases and V by 7 bases; bases with no gene match: 12. The CDR3 loop spans 17 amino acids. The germline CDR1 and CDR2 sequences are SNHLY and FYNNEI. CDR3 DNA sequence: TGTGCCAGCAAGGGGACTAGCGGGAAGTCTCATGGCTACGAGCAGTACTTC. Its translation is CASKGTSGKSHGYEQYF.

This clonotype was recorded at least ten times. The chain has TRBV4-3 and TRBJ1-5; no reliable D call. The germline V gene encodes CDR1 LGHNA and CDR2 YSLEER. V was cut by 0 bases and J by 2 bases, with 11 bases left in between. CDR3 length: 16 residues. DNA of the CDR3: TGCGCCAGCAGCCAAGAATTGAGGTTGGGCAATCAGCCCCAGCATTTT. Translating gives CASSQELRLGNQPQHF.

The chain links TRBV4-2 to TRBJ2-7; perhaps TRBD1 as D (5 bases). Trimming stripped 5 bases from V and 2 bases from J, with 10 bases between. The germline gives CDR1 LGHNA, CDR2 YNFKEQ. This CDR3 region has 13 residues. The CDR3 DNA reads TGTGCCAGCAGCGAGGACAAAACCTACGAGCAGTACTTC. It codes for CASSEDKTYEQYF.

This clonotype was counted many times. The chain links TRBV11-2 to TRBJ2-5, with TRBD1 as a possible D gene (6 bases). The CDR3 is 13 amino acids. Germline CDR1 and CDR2: SGHAT and FQNNGV. Trimming removed 5 bases at V and 4 bases at J, with 11 bases between. The CDR3 DNA reads as TGTGCCAGCAGCCGTACAGGGATAGAGACCCAGTACTTC. The encoded protein is CASSRTGIETQYF.